The rows below give T cell receptor beta chains drawn from one sample of a study of shared clonotypes between healthy human individuals. Clones were sequenced by immunoSEQ multiplex PCR, and TCRdb holds only the in-frame ones, with some missing. The table records some 2,000,000 clones, about 95% of them present only once. Sequences were obtained from naive CD8+ T cells sorted from blood. These receptors were collected from a man between 18 and 29 years old in good health. Each CDR3 is given with its conserved first and last residue.

TRBV5-1	CASSLVGGPYNEQFF
TRBV7-6	CASSLGFDEQFF
TRBV11-2	CASSLSGYEQYF
TRBV9	CASSVDPGEQFF
TRBV9	CASSVGPITFEQYF
TRBV11-2	CASSLEVGGYTEAFF
TRBV5-1	CASSFETGVGGYTF
TRBV11-2	CASREKGYEQYF
TRBV11-2	CASSQYSGSPDTQYF
TRBV10-3	CATGRLGYYEQYF
TRBV4-1	CASNPGQGTGETQYF
TRBV7-9	CASSPSPVGRYTIYF
TRBV15	CATSSTATNEKLFF
TRBV4-1	CASSQEGRSTDTQYF
TRBV10-3	CAISEENTGELFF
TRBV27	CASSYRDSQETQYF
TRBV28	CASNRGIVATNEKLFF
TRBV19	CASSIGASYEQYF
TRBV27	CASSLTSGSGELFF
TRBV6-6	CASSYSRQGPFDEQFF
TRBV2	CASSEGWDNEKLFF
TRBV10-1	CASSESGYTEAFF
TRBV5-4	CASSPDISYEQYF
TRBV6-5	CASSSFTGYEQYF
TRBV30	CAWSKEDGGFVYGYTF
TRBV12-1	CASSRLAPDTQYF
TRBV27	CASSPGYTATYGYTF
TRBV29-1	CSVGMPNTGELFF
TRBV6-1	CASSEEEAGGYEQYF
TRBV27	CASSSVQGETQYF